This TCR beta chain derives from a study of STAT3 mutations in large granular lymphocyte leukemia. Study summary: Roughly half of the longitudinally sequenced T-LGLL patients carried detectable canonical activating STAT3 mutations.

Each sample's TCRbeta library yielded on average about 40,773 productive templates. Using immunoSEQ multiplex PCR, the repertoire was profiled, and TCRdb retains in-frame clones only, with some absent. The sample yields about 12,000 clones, about 76% seen once. Study findings and constraints: TCR clonotype switching after therapy occurred in about 30% of the 18 patients. In T-cell large granular lymphocyte leukemia, about half of patients showed multiple immunodominant subclonotypes.

Details on this clone: Its antigen is not known.

CDR1 is GTSNPN, CDR2 SVGIG, per germline (reference sequence). The junction had 7 bases not matched to a gene; V was cut back by 4 bases and J by 7 bases. The CDR3 is 13 amino acids. Input material: peripheral blood mononuclear cells. The sequence came from a man aged 55 to 69 with T-cell large granular lymphocyte leukemia. Some clones in this sample may be carry-over from other donors' samples. The chain joins TRBV30 to TRBJ1-2; 9 nucleotides line up with TRBD1. DNA for the CDR3: TGTGCCTGGATGGAGGGACAGGGTCGTGGCTACACCTTC. Translated: CAWMEGQGRGYTF. The full variable domain, rest sourced from reference TRBV30 and TRBJ1-2, is SQTIHQWPATLVQPVGSPLSLECTVEGTSNPNLYWYRQAAGRGLQLLFYSVGIGQISSEVPQNLSASRPQDRQFILSSKKLLLSDSGFYLCAWMEGQGRGYTFGSGTRLTVV.